A single sample is the source of the 21 T cell receptor beta chains below, sequenced in a study of blood T cell repertoires in COVID-19. Generated by immunoSEQ multiplex PCR, the TCRdb table keeps only in-frame clones and is missing some. In the table there are about 110,000 clones, 85% of which are singletons. The specimen sequenced was peripheral blood. Source of these receptors: a human donor in a cohort sampled during active COVID-19.

V gene TRBV11-2 combines with J gene TRBJ2-3; 8 nucleotides align to TRBD2. The CDR3 has 14 residues. After removal of 8 bases from V and 0 bases from J, the junction contained 4 bases not matched to a gene. Germline assignment: CDR1 SGHAT and CDR2 FQNNGV. The CDR3 nucleotides read TGTGCCAGCCGGGAGGGACTTAGCACAGATACGCAGTATTTT. Translating gives CASREGLSTDTQYF.

The chain is built from TRBV29-1 and TRBJ1-1; D is uncertain. Germline loops: CDR1 SQVTM, CDR2 ANQGSEA. V was trimmed by 6 bases and J by 1 base, leaving 18 bases between them. The CDR3 runs 15 residues. The CDR3 loop reads CSVAIPLITNTEAFF. DNA for the CDR3: TGCAGCGTCGCGATTCCCCTAATCACGAACACTGAAGCTTTCTTT.

The chain uses TRBV20-1 and TRBJ1-3, with a tentative D call TRBD1 (5 bases). Trimming took 3 bases from V and 2 from J, leaving 14 bases between them. Per the germline V gene, CDR1 is DFQATT and CDR2 is SNEGSKA (reference sequence). The CDR3 consists of 15 residues. CDR3 nucleotide sequence: TGCAGTGCTAGTTCGCCGACGGGGGCTGGAAACACCATATATTTT. It translates to CSASSPTGAGNTIYF.

This chain uses TRBV5-5 with TRBJ2-6; 7 bases align to TRBD2. The germline V gene encodes CDR1 SGHKS and CDR2 YYEKEE (reference sequence). The CDR3 length is 18 residues. V gave up 4 bases and J gave up 2 bases; unmatched junction bases: 12. The chain's CDR3 is CASSLPGGTPTGANVLTF. The CDR3 coding sequence is TGTGCCAGCAGCCTCCCGGGGGGAACCCCGACTGGGGCCAACGTCCTGACTTTC.

This chain joins TRBV30 and TRBJ2-3; the D is unclear. Germline V CDR1 and CDR2: GTSNPN, SVGIG (reference sequence). The length of the CDR3 is 15 residues. The V and J ends lost 4 bases and 5 bases respectively, with 19 bases between them. Written as DNA, the CDR3 is TGTGCCTGGACACCCGCTCGCTCTCGGAGAGATACGCAGTATTTT. This codes for CAWTPARSRRDTQYF. Together with reference TRBV30 and TRBJ2-3, the CDR3 gives the full variable domain: SQTIHQWPATLVQPVGSPLSLECTVEGTSNPNLYWYRQAAGRGLQLLFYSVGIGQISSEVPQNLSASRPQDRQFILSSKKLLLSDSGFYLCAWTPARSRRDTQYFGPGTRLTVL.

The gene calls are TRBV4-3 and TRBJ2-3; possible D gene TRBD1, 6 bases. Per germline, CDR1 LGHNA and CDR2 YSLEER. With 1 base removed from V and 6 bases from J, the gap between germline ends came to 17 bases. The CDR3 loop spans 16 amino acids. The CDR3 nucleotides are TGCGCCAGCAGCCAAGGGGCAGGGGCGTTTTCGGATACGCAGTATTTT. It codes for CASSQGAGAFSDTQYF.

This clone was counted between two and nine times. The chain links TRBV15 to TRBJ1-1; the D is unclear. V lost 1 base and J 4 bases, leaving 10 bases between the germline ends. Germline-derived CDR1 and CDR2 are LNHNV and YYDKDF (reference sequence). The CDR3 extends over 14 amino acids. CDR3 loop: CATSRGPGSTEAFF. CDR3 bases: TGTGCCACCAGCAGAGGCCCCGGTAGCACTGAAGCTTTCTTT.

A single count supports this clone. This rearrangement joins TRBV7-3 to TRBJ2-1; possibly TRBD1 for D (5 bases). The CDR3 has 16 residues. The germline V gene encodes CDR1 SGHTA and CDR2 FQGTGA. V was cut by 1 base and J by 6 bases, with 16 bases left in between. Here the CDR3 reads CASSLRAGQGGNEQFF. CDR3 bases: TGTGCCAGCAGCTTAAGAGCTGGGCAGGGCGGCAATGAGCAGTTCTTC.

This clone was recorded only once. The J gene is TRBJ2-1, the V gene TRBV9, with TRBD2 matching over 8 bases. Germline V gene lookup returns CDR1 SGDLS and CDR2 YYNGEE. The V gene end was trimmed by 7 bases and the J gene end by 2 bases; junction bases not matched to a gene: 11. This CDR3 comprises 16 residues. DNA of the CDR3: TGTGCCAGCGGTAGGCGGGGGGCCGAAACCTACAATGAGCAGTTCTTC. Residues: CASGRRGAETYNEQFF.

The CDR3 DNA reads TGTGCCAGCAGTCACCGGGACAGGGTGAATAATGAGCAGTTCTTC. Its protein product is CASSHRDRVNNEQFF. This rearrangement joins TRBV6-8 to TRBJ2-1; the match to TRBD1 covers 9 bases. V trimming: 5 bases; J trimming: 7 bases; junction bases outside the gene matches: 9. This CDR3 is built from 15 residues. CDR1 MNHGY and CDR2 SAAAGT come from the germline V gene.

This chain connects TRBV19 to TRBJ1-1, with 7 bases identical to TRBD1. This CDR3 is built from 13 residues. Per the germline V gene, CDR1 is LNHDA and CDR2 is SQIVND (reference sequence). Trimming at V came to 4 bases and at J to 9 bases, leaving 8 bases not matched to a gene. The CDR3 region is CASSKTRDSQAFF. The CDR3 nucleotides are TGTGCCAGTAGTAAAACTCGGGACAGCCAAGCTTTCTTT.

The chain carries TRBV5-1 and TRBJ2-3; 8 nucleotides line up with TRBD2. The germline CDR1 and CDR2 sequences are SGHRS and YFSETQ. This CDR3 is 16 amino acids long. The junction had 5 bases not matched to a gene; V was cut back by 0 bases and J by 2 bases. The CDR3 DNA reads TGCGCCAGCAGCTTGGGGGCGGGGGGCAACACAGATACGCAGTATTTT. Residues: CASSLGAGGNTDTQYF. The variable domain in full, with the rest retrieved from reference TRBV5-1 and TRBJ2-3, is KAGVTQTPRYLIKTRGQQVTLSCSPISGHRSVSWYQQTPGQGLQFLFEYFSETQRNKGNFPGRFSGRQFSNSRSEMNVSTLELGDSALYLCASSLGAGGNTDTQYFGPGTRLTVL.

The chain uses TRBV24-1 and TRBJ2-3; D is possibly TRBD2 (6 bases). The V gene lost 9 bases and the J gene lost 4 bases, with 7 bases spanning the gap. The CDR3 length is 11 residues. Looked up from germline, CDR1 is KGHDR and CDR2 is SFDVKD. The CDR3 coding sequence is TGTGCCACCCGGAGGGCAGATACGCAGTATTTT. As protein: CATRRADTQYF.

The rearrangement joins TRBV6-2 or TRBV6-3 to TRBJ1-6; no clear D gene. The CDR3 runs 16 residues. Per the germline V gene, CDR1 is MNHEY and CDR2 is SVGEGT. Between the trimmed V and J ends, which lost 2 bases and 2 bases, there was a span of 10 bases. The CDR3 reads CASSYVGGTYNSPLHF. The CDR3, as DNA: TGTGCCAGCAGTTACGTCGGAGGAACCTATAATTCACCCCTCCACTTT.

The V call is TRBV3-1 (or the pseudogene TRBV3-2), the J call TRBJ2-2, with D possibly being TRBD1 (5 bases). CDR1 and CDR2 (germline): LGHDT, YNNKEL (reference sequence). This CDR3 has 18 amino acids. The V end lost 1 base, the J end lost 8 bases, and 23 bases lay between the germline ends. The CDR3 DNA reads as TGTGCCAGCAGCCAAGTAAAAGGGTCGTTCGCAGGGATGGGGGAGCTGTTTTTT. It is translated as CASSQVKGSFAGMGELFF.

V gene TRBV5-4 combines with J gene TRBJ1-1, with D uncertain. V was cut by 3 bases and J by 2 bases, with 11 bases left in between. This CDR3 comprises 14 residues. Germline CDR1 SGHNT, CDR2 YYREEE (reference sequence). The CDR3 DNA follows: TGTGCCAGCAGCTCACAGATACAAAACACTGAAGCTTTCTTT. Its protein product is CASSSQIQNTEAFF.

The chain couples TRBV28 to TRBJ2-2; the D gene is possibly TRBD1 (5 bases). Trimming took off 11 bases at V and 0 bases at J, with 10 bases between the two ends. Per the germline V gene, CDR1 is MDHEN and CDR2 is SYDVKM. The CDR3 extends over 13 amino acids. CDR3 nucleotide sequence: TGTGCCGGACGACAGACGAACACCGGGGAGCTGTTTTTT. Translated: CAGRQTNTGELFF.

This clone has just one count. V usage is TRBV24-1 and J usage is TRBJ2-1; 13 bases map to TRBD2. Germline trimming cut 4 bases from V and 9 bases from J; bases unmatched to any gene: 8. The CDR3 length is 16 residues. Germline loops: CDR1 KGHDR, CDR2 SFDVKD. The CDR3 region is CATSETSGGLKVEQFF. The CDR3 DNA sequence: TGTGCCACCAGTGAGACTAGCGGGGGGCTCAAAGTTGAGCAGTTCTTC.

In this sample, this clone turned up once. An end of the junction does not agree with germline; a read error may underlie this. The rearrangement uses TRBV9 and TRBJ2-1; 7 nucleotides line up with TRBD1. Germline values: CDR1 SGDLS, CDR2 YYNGEE. The length of the CDR3 is 15 residues. The CDR3: CAGSVQDRSYNEQFF. In DNA, the CDR3 is TGTGCCGGCAGCGTACAGGACAGGTCCTACAATGAGCAGTTCTTC.

The genes are TRBV3-1 (or the pseudogene TRBV3-2) and TRBJ2-7; 8 nucleotides align to TRBD1. J gave up 0 bases and V 0 bases, and 4 bases lay outside the gene matches. The germline V gene encodes CDR1 LGHDT and CDR2 YNNKEL (reference sequence). The CDR3 is 16 amino acids. CDR3 region: CASSQDTGQGSYEQYF. In DNA form, the CDR3 reads TGTGCCAGCAGCCAAGATACCGGACAGGGCTCCTACGAGCAGTACTTC.

The genes are TRBV7-9 and TRBJ1-6; a possible D gene is TRBD1 (5 bases). Trimming took 0 bases from V and 0 from J, leaving 15 bases between them. Germline V gene sequence: CDR1 SEHNR, CDR2 FQNEAQ (reference sequence). This CDR3 region has 19 residues. The CDR3 reads CASSLALPGMSSYNSPLHF. Here the CDR3 DNA reads TGTGCCAGCAGCTTAGCCCTGCCAGGGATGAGCTCCTATAATTCACCCCTCCACTTT.